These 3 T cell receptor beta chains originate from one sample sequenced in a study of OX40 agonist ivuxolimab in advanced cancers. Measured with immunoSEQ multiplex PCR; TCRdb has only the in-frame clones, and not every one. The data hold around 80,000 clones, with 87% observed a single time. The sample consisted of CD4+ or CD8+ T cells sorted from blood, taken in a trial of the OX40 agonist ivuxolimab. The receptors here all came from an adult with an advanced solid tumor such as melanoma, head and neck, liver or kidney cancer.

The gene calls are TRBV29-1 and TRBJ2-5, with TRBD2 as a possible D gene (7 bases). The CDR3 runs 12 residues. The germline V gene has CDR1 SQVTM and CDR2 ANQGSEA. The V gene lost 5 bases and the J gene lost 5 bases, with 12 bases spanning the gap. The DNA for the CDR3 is TGCAGCGTTTTGGGGGGGCCGGAGACCCAGTACTTC. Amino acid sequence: CSVLGGPETQYF.

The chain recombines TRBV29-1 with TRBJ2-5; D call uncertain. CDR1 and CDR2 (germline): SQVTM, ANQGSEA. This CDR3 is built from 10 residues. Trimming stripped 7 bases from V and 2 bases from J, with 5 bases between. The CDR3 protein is CSAGQETQYF. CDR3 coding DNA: TGCAGCGCCGGACAAGAGACCCAGTACTTC.

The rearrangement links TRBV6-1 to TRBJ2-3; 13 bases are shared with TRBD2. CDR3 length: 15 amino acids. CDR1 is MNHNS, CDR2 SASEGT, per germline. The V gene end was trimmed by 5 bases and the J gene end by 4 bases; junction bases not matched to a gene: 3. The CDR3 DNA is TGTGCCAGCAGTCCCGGACTAGCGGGAGCAGATACGCAGTATTTT. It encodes CASSPGLAGADTQYF.